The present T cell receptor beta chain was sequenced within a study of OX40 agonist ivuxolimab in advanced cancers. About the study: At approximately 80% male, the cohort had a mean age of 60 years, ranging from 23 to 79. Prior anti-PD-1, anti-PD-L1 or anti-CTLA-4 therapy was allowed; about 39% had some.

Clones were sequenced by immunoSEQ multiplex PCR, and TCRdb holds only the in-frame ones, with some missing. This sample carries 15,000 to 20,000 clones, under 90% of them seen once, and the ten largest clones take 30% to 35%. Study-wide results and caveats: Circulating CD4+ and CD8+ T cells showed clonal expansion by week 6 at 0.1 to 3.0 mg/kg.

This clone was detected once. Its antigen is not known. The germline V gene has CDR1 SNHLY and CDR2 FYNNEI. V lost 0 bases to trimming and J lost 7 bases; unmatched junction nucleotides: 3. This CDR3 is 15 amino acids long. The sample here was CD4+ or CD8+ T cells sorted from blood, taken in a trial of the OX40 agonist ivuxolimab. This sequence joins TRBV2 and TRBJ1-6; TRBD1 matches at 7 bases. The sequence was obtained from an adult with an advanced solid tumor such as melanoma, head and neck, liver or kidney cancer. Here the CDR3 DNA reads TGTGCCAGCAGTGAAGCAGGGACAGAGAATTCACCCCTCCACTTT. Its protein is CASSEAGTENSPLHF.